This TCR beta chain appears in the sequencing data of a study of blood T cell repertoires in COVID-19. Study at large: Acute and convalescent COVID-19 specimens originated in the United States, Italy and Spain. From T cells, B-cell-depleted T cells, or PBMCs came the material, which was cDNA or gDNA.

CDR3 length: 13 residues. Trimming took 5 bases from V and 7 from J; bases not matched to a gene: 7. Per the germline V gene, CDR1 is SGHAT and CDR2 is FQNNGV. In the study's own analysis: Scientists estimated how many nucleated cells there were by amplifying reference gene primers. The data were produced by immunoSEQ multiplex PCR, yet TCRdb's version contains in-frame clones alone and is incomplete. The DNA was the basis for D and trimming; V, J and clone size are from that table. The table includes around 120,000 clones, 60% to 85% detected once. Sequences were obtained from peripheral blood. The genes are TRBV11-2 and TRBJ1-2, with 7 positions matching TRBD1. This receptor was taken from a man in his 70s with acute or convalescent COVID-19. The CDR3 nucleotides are TGTGCCAGCAGCGCCGACAGGGAGAGTGGCTACACCTTC. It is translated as CASSADRESGYTF.